These 2 T cell receptor beta chains were all obtained from the same sample, sequenced in a study of blood T cell repertoires in COVID-19. Measured with immunoSEQ multiplex PCR; TCRdb has only the in-frame clones, and not every one. The top ten hold 3% to 4% of the sample, which has about 220,000 clones, approximately 80% seen once. The sequencing input was PBMCs or T cells enriched from blood (not recorded which). These receptor sequences come from an older woman who had recovered from COVID-19.

This clone was picked up a small number of times. V is TRBV14 and J is TRBJ1-2, with D possibly TRBD1 on 5 matching bases. V was cut by 1 base and J by 4 bases, with 22 bases left in between. CDR1 and CDR2 from the germline V gene are SGHDN and FVKESK. The CDR3 is 18 residues long. The chain's CDR3 is CASSQASRGSVLTYGYTF. DNA of the CDR3: TGTGCCAGCAGCCAAGCTTCCCGGGGGTCGGTACTCACCTATGGCTACACCTTC.

This clone was observed a single time. The chain couples TRBV4-1 to TRBJ2-4; 7 nucleotides line up with TRBD1. V dropped 4 bases and J dropped 5; count of bases not matched to a gene: 11. Germline V gives CDR1 MGHRA, CDR2 YSYEKL. This CDR3 is built from 16 residues. CDR3 sequence: CASSPRDRTPQNIQYF. The CDR3 nucleotides read TGCGCCAGCAGCCCCAGGGACAGAACCCCACAAAACATTCAGTACTTC.